Here is one T cell receptor (beta chain) with its context. Its binding antigen is unknown. One base away there is no much larger clone; base qualities are not given. The data were obtained in a study of cytomegalovirus exposure and HLA in healthy donors (dated by TCRdb to 2017 to 2019). In terms of the full investigation: According to an earlier analysis of 587 of the donors, roughly 180 million T cells yielded 120 million or so unique TCR beta sequences and 276 Gb of sequence data. Roughly 300 gigabases of sequencing data and tens of millions of unique TCR sequences were included in an early release covering under 650 HLA-typed donors. Of the approximately 370 genotyped donors, 80% to 90% were placed in the genetic ancestry cluster associated with self-reported Caucasian donors. The aim of the study was to test whether cataloging public T cell receptors could identify signatures of past pathogen exposure. The study profiled the T cell repertoires of some 610 subjects by immunosequencing and related them to cytomegalovirus serostatus. Besides the first cohort of about 730 subjects, a separate validation cohort made up of 95 to 150 different subjects was used. To predict cytomegalovirus infection status, the study brought together high-throughput TCR immunosequencing, statistical association of individual TCRs with disease status, and machine learning. To study patterns of TCR occurrence, a later analysis re-analyzed previously published TCR beta repertoires from 550 to 800 donors and added high-resolution HLA genotyping. The later analysis used no new phenotypic data to find candidate immune exposures, relying instead on TCR beta sequences and their occurrence across donors. An earlier analysis of some 500 of the donors applied high-throughput TCR beta sequencing to assess whether each TCR beta V gene segment acted as functional or pseudogenic. Donor age, sex, ethnicity and CMV serostatus were collected together with the repertoire data. In a later genetic analysis, genome-wide SNP genotypes for about 65% of the 666 donors were used, and that subset was treated as a discovery cohort. Every repertoire in the discovery cohort had been generated on one and the same sequencing platform. Both class I and class II loci were covered by HLA typing, at four-digit resolution. The number of typed donors differed by locus: 629-630 for A, B, C, DRB1 and DQB1; some 540 for DQA1; 606 for DPA1; and 400 to 480 for DPB1. Roughly five DR-DQ haplotypes were handled as single units for association and clustering, since linkage in the cohort was strong. Among about 390 genotyped donors of the cohort, an average of around 240,000 unique TCR beta nucleotide sequences were sequenced per donor, roughly a sixth of them non-productive.

Libraries were built with the immunoSEQ multiplex PCR assay. For the multiplex PCR, a mixture combining 60 forward primers for TCR Vbeta segments and 13 reverse primers for TCR Jbeta segments was used. The CDR3 region of rearranged TCR beta genes was amplified from genomic DNA with a multiplex PCR assay. Amplified TCR beta libraries were sequenced as 87-base-pair reads on the Illumina HiSeq System. As for how the authors treated the data: Across the roughly 700 repertoires, a later analysis counted roughly 77 million unique TCR beta chains, 8.5 million to 12 million of which were shared by at least two donors. To remove PCR and sequencing errors, raw reads were error-corrected and collapsed into unique sequences using a nearest-neighbor algorithm that merged closely related sequences. Alignment of CDR3 sequences to IMGT reference sequences was used to assign V, D and J gene segments. For a sequence to be retained, a match of at least six nucleotides was required to both a V gene segment and a J gene segment. A rearrangement was called productive if the CDR3 had no stop codons and remained in frame with V and J, and every other rearrangement was called non-productive. Following IMGT convention, CDR3 was defined as the stretch from the second conserved V-encoded cysteine to the conserved J-encoded phenylalanine. The earlier analysis of about 590 of the donors excluded sequences that lacked an unambiguous match to a single V gene segment. In an earlier analysis of 587 of the donors, V segments were called functional above 56.7% productive rearrangements and were called segregating when the between-donor standard deviation exceeded 5%. A statistical classification framework was developed to diagnose cytomegalovirus status using the catalog of TCR beta chain sequences. In a later analysis, V and J genes were assigned by comparing TCR nucleotide sequences against IMGT/GENE-DB human TR gene sequences. Using the TCRdist pipeline, a later analysis assigned CDR3 sequences along with most-parsimonious VDJ recombination scenarios. In a later analysis, every TCR beta chain was defined by the combination of its CDR3 amino acid sequence and its V-gene family, and reads without a unique V-gene family were dropped. To address suspected cross-contamination and a sequencing artifact, a later analysis removed around 590 highly shared, low-generation-probability nucleotide sequences. For each public chain, a later analysis derived a clonal expansion index from normalized ranks of inferred template counts within each repertoire. A later analysis computed generation probabilities with a VDJ recombination model fitted to out-of-frame rearrangements, and checked the results against IGoR. In a later analysis, hypergeometric tests were used to score TCR-TCR, TCR-HLA and TCR-CMV co-occurrence, with a repertoire-size bias correction applied to TCR pairs. A later analysis estimated false discovery rates by permuting HLA or CMV assignments 20 times. In a later analysis, co-occurring TCRs were grouped using DBSCAN, with TCRdist sequence similarity added in when clustering inside HLA-allele-positive subsets. Co-occurrence clustering excluded repertoires with fewer than 30,000 or more than 120,000 public chains, plus five with anomalous nucleotide sharing. The clones in this table, taken by TCRdb from immuneACCESS, are in-frame only. Not every clone is retained; where verified, under half of the shortfall comes from an unresolved V gene, and the cause of the rest is unknown. Clone size and V and J calls were adopted from that table, with D and trimming inferred from the DNA. A total of around 130,000 clones appear in this sample, about 73% of them only once. Of the sample, 5.5% to 7.5% is held by the ten largest clones.

The cohort was made up of around 720 healthy bone marrow donors. At the time of sampling, every cohort member was nominally healthy, though immune exposures that went unrecorded were likely present. The donor tested CMV seropositive and was one of the 289 seropositive cohort members. A peripheral blood sample was provided by each donor, and peripheral blood mononuclear cells were used for TCR beta sequencing. Genomic DNA was extracted from the blood cell samples with the Qiagen DNeasy Blood Extraction Kit. Broad study findings and their caveats: An association between a missense DCLRE1C variant and V-gene and J-gene trimming of TCR beta chains was found in a later genetic analysis and replicated in an independent cohort. Most TCR sequences were seen in very few donors, while some public TCRs were found in many individuals. A further reported finding was that TCR beta sequences accurately predicted the HLA-A and HLA-B alleles for most subjects in the first cohort. HLA typing was unavailable for some donors at each locus, so association tests used only the typed subset. A later analysis associated approximately 17,000 TCR beta sequences with specific HLA alleles at a false discovery rate of 0.05. In an earlier analysis of around 600 of the donors, most TCR beta V segments appeared in productive rearrangements about 87% or about 30% of the time, broadly matching IMGT annotations. A cluster of highly shared sequence variants was judged likely to be a technical artifact of the sequencing pipeline. A few of the identified cytomegalovirus-associated TCR beta chains were confirmed in vitro to be specific for cytomegalovirus antigens. Compared with the approximately 600-donor mean, donors in an Asian-associated ancestry cluster had fewer N-insertions in productive TCRs, according to a later genetic analysis. Assigning TCR associations to individual alleles was difficult when HLA alleles, especially DR and DQ, strongly co-occurred. Some 16 rarely observed V segments, including chromosome 9 orphons, were excluded from the earlier analysis of several hundred of the donors because counts were too low. A later analysis found that HLA-associated TCR beta chains were more clonally expanded and had lower generation probabilities than equally common non-associated chains. The study listed 150 to 200 TCR beta chains as associated with cytomegalovirus. In a later analysis, several top co-occurrence clusters were reported to appear linked to parvovirus B19, influenza, CMV and Epstein-Barr virus. CMV serostatus was the only immune exposure information available for the cohort. Most CMV-associated TCR beta chains appeared to be HLA-restricted in a later analysis, and the HLA associations seemed to be driven largely by CMV exposure. Some IMGT-functional V segments, including TRBV6-2 and TRBV6-3, could not be distinguished by the 87-base-pair reads and were therefore excluded. Roughly uniform sequencing depth across donors was assumed in presence/absence analyses, although this assumption may not hold. According to the authors, the approach could potentially be generalized to other disease states and immunological phenotypes. In a later analysis, TCR association rates were found to vary across HLA loci, with the most associated TCRs seen for DRB1 alleles and the fewest for HLA-C alleles. This cohort had only TCR beta chains sequenced, and the lack of alpha or paired-chain data limited which features could be detected. Cytomegalovirus status was reported to be diagnosed by the classifier with high specificity and sensitivity in both the original and validation cohorts. Correlated functional status among segregating V segments might reflect linkage disequilibrium, but an unknown experimental factor could not be ruled out.

Inclusive of the bounding cysteine and phenylalanine, the CDR3 is 13 residues long. The kept DNA is CDR3 alone, 39 bases in frame from the first base. From the germline V gene (reference sequence), CDR1 is MNHEY and CDR2 is SMNVEV. V and J lose 6 bases and 7 bases, and a span of 10 bases separates them. Sequencing was carried out using PBMCs. This receptor was obtained from a woman aged 50 to 60 in good health and CMV-seropositive. Here the chain combines TRBV27 and TRBJ1-6; TRBD1 is possibly the D segment (6 matching bases). The nucleotide sequence is TGTGCCAGCAGACCGAGGGGGAATTCACCCCTCCACTTT. Its protein reads: CASRPRGNSPLHF.